These 7 T cell receptor beta chains came from one sample sequenced in a study of CD8 T cells in Susac syndrome. The RNA input was about 0.5 to 1 ug, and it was reverse transcribed with random hexamers. Each CDR3 protein gets one entry after TCRdb re-called the immunoSEQ multiplex PCR reads with MiXCR. This table has 95,000 to 150,000 distinct CDR3 sequences, around 94% appearing once. Sequenced sample: CD8+ T cells from PBMCs. The receptor source for this set is a human donor with Susac syndrome.

This clonotype was detected once. This chain links TRBV7-6 with TRBJ2-7; 8 bases match TRBD1. The J segment lost 2 bases and the V segment lost 5 bases, leaving 5 bases of the junction unmatched. Germline CDR1 SGHVS, CDR2 FNYEAQ. The CDR3 spans 14 residues. The CDR3 here is CASSPPDRAYEQYF. CDR3 coding DNA: TGTGCCAGCAGCCCGCCGGACAGGGCCTACGAGCAGTACTTC.

The rearrangement joins TRBV7-9 to TRBJ2-2, with TRBD2 as a possible D gene (7 bases). With 2 bases removed from V and 3 bases from J, the gap between germline ends came to 10 bases. The CDR3 runs to 15 residues. Germline assignment: CDR1 SEHNR and CDR2 FQNEAQ (reference sequence). CDR3 nucleotides: TGTGCCAGCAGCTTATCGCGGGGGCACACCGGGGAGCTGTTTTTT. Protein product: CASSLSRGHTGELFF. Drawing the rest from reference TRBV7-9 and TRBJ2-2, the complete variable domain is DTGVSQNPRHKITKRGQNVTFRCDPISEHNRLYWYRQTLGQGPEFLTYFQNEAQLEKSRLLSDRFSAERPKGSFSTLEIQRTEQGDSAMYLCASSLSRGHTGELFFGEGSRLTVL.

V usage is TRBV9 and J usage is TRBJ1-1; 7 bases align to TRBD1. Trimming removed 4 bases from V and 7 bases from J; junction bases left unmatched: 7. The CDR3 has 13 amino acids. Germline V CDR1 and CDR2: SGDLS, YYNGEE. CDR3 coding DNA: TGTGCCAGCAGCCCACAGGGGCGGGTTGAAGCTTTCTTT. This codes for CASSPQGRVEAFF.

This clonotype has just one count. As DNA, the CDR3 is TGTGCCAGCAGCCTCGGGACAGTGATCACTGAAGCTTTCTTT. Protein: CASSLGTVITEAFF. The chain is built from TRBV2 and TRBJ1-1, with 7 bases aligning to TRBD1. The CDR3 extends over 14 amino acids. Looked up from germline, CDR1 is SNHLY and CDR2 is FYNNEI. V lost 6 bases and J lost 4; bases outside the gene matches: 8.

V and J are TRBV30 and TRBJ1-2, with D unclear. V was trimmed by 0 bases and J by 6 bases, leaving 14 bases between them. Germline V gene data show CDR1 as GTSNPN and CDR2 as SVGIG (reference sequence). There are 14 residues in the CDR3. CDR3 in amino acids: CAWSVLGAGDGYTF. Written as DNA, the CDR3 is TGTGCCTGGAGTGTACTCGGCGCAGGAGATGGCTACACCTTC.

The J gene is TRBJ1-6, the V gene TRBV15; D ambiguous. Germline CDR1 and CDR2: LNHNV and YYDKDF (reference sequence). The CDR3 covers 15 residues. V lost 4 bases and J 4 bases, leaving 11 bases between the germline ends. DNA of the CDR3: TGTGCCACCAGCATCTCCGGAGGGTATAATTCACCCCTCCACTTT. It yields the protein CATSISGGYNSPLHF.

The J gene is TRBJ1-1, the V gene TRBV12-3 or TRBV12-4; the D gene is possibly TRBD1 (6 bases). Trimming shortened V by 7 bases and J by 4 bases, and 10 bases separated the two germline ends. This CDR3 is built from 12 residues. The CDR3 reads CASNGGPTEAFF. The CDR3 bases are TGTGCCAGCAACGGGGGGCCCACTGAAGCTTTCTTT.